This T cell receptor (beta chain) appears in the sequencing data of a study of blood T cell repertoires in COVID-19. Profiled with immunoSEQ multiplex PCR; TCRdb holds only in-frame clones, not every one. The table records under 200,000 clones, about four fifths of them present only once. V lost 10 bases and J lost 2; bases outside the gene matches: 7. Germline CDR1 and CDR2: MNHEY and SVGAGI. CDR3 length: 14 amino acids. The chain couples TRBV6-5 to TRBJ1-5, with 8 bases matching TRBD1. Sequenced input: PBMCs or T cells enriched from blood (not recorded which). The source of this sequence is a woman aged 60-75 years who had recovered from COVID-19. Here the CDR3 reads CATEGQVGNQPQHF. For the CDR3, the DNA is TGTGCCACCGAGGGACAGGTAGGCAATCAGCCCCAGCATTTT.